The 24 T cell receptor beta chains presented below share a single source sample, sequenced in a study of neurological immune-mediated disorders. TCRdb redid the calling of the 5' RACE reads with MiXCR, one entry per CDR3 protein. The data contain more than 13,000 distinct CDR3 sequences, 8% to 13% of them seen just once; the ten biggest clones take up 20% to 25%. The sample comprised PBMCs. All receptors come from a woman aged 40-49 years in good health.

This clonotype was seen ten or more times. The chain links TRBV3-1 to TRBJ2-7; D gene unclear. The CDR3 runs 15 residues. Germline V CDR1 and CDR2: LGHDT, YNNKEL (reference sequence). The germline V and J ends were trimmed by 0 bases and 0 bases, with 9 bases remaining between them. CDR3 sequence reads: CASSQDQSSSYEQYF. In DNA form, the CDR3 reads TGTGCCAGCAGCCAAGATCAGAGTAGCTCCTACGAGCAGTACTTC.

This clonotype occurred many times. CDR3 loop: CASNLVGGLSYEQYF. As DNA, the CDR3 is TGTGCCAGCAATTTGGTTGGGGGCTTAAGCTACGAGCAGTACTTC. The chain links TRBV28 to TRBJ2-7, with a possible D match to TRBD1 (6 bases). The CDR3 covers 15 residues. From germline, CDR1 is MDHEN and CDR2 SYDVKM. The V gene lost 7 bases and the J gene lost 3 bases, with 19 bases spanning the gap.

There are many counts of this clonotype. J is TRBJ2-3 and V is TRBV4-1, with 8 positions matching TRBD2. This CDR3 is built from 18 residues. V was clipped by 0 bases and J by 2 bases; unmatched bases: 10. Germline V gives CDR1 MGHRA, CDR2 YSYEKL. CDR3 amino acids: CASSQDLTSGFLTDTQYF. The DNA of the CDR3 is TGCGCCAGCAGCCAAGATCTAACTAGCGGATTCCTCACAGATACGCAGTATTTT.

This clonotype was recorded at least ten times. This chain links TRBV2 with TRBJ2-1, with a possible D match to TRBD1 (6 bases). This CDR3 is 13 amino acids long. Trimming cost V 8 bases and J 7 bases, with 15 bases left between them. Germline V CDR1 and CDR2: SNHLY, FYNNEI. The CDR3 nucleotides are TGTGCCAGCCTGGGGACACCCCGAAATGAGCAGTTCTTC. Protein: CASLGTPRNEQFF.

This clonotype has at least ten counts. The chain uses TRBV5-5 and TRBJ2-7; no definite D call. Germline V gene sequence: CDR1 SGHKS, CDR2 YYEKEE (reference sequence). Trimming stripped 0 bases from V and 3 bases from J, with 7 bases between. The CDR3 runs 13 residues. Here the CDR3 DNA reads TGTGCCAGCAGCTTGGCGGAGCTCTACGAGCAGTACTTC. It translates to CASSLAELYEQYF. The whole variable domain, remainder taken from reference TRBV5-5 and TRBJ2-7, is DAGVTQSPTHLIKTRGQQVTLRCSPISGHKSVSWYQQVLGQGPQFIFQYYEKEERGRGNFPDRFSARQFPNYSSELNVNALLLGDSALYLCASSLAELYEQYFGPGTRLTVT.

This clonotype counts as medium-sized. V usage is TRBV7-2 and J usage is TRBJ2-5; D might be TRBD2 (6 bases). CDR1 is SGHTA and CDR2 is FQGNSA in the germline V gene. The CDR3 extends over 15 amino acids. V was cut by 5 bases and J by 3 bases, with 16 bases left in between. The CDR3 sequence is CASSISGTDKETQYF. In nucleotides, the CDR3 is TGTGCCAGCAGCATTAGCGGAACCGACAAAGAGACCCAGTACTTC. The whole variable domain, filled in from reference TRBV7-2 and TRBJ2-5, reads GAGVSQSPSNKVTEKGKDVELRCDPISGHTALYWYRQSLGQGLEFLIYFQGNSAPDKSGLPSDRFSAERTGGSVSTLTIQRTQQEDSAVYLCASSISGTDKETQYFGPGTRLLVL.

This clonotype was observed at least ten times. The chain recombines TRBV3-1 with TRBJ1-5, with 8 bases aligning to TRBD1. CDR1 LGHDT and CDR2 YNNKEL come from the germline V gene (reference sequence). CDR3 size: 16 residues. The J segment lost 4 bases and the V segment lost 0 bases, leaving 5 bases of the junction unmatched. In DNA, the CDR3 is TGTGCCAGCAGCCAAGATTTGAACAGGGGGAATCAGCCCCAGCATTTT. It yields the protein CASSQDLNRGNQPQHF.

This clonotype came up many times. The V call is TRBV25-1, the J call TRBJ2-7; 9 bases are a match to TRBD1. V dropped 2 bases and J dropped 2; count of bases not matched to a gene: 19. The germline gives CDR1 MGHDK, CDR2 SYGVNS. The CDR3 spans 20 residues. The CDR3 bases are TGTGCCAGCAGTGAACCAACATCGGGACAGGGTTCCCCCTTGGCCTACGAGCAGTACTTC. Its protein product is CASSEPTSGQGSPLAYEQYF.

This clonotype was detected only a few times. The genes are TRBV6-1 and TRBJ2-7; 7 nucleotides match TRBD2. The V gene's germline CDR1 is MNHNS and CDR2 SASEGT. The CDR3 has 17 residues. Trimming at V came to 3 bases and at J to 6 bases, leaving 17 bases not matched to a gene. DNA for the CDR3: TGTGCCAGCAGTGAGTGGGGCAGCGGGGCAGGTTCATCCGAGCAGTACTTC. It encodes CASSEWGSGAGSSEQYF.

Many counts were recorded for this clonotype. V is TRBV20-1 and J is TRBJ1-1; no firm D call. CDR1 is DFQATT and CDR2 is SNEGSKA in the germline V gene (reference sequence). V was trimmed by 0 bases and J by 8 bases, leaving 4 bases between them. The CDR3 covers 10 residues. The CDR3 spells CSARDLEAFF. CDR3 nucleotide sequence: TGCAGTGCTAGAGATCTGGAAGCTTTCTTT.

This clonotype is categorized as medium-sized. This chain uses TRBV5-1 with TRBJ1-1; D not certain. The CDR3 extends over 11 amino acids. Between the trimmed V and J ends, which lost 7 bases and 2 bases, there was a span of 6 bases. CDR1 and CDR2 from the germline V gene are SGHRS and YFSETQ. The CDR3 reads CASSSNTEAFF. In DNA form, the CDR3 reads TGCGCCAGCTCGAGTAACACTGAAGCTTTCTTT.

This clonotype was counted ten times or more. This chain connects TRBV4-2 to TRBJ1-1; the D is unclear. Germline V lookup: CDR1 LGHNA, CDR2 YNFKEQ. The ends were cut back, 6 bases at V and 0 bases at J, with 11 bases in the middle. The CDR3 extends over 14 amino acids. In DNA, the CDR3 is TGTGCCAGCAGACCGGAGGTTATGAACACTGAAGCTTTCTTT. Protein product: CASRPEVMNTEAFF.

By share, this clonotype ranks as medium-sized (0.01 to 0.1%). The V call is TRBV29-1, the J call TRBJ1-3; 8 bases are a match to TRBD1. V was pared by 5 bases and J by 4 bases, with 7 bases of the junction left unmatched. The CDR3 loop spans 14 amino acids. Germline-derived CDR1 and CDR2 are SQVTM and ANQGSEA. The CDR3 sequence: CSVSAGGPGNTIYF. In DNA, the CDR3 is TGCAGCGTTTCTGCAGGGGGCCCGGGAAACACCATATATTTT.

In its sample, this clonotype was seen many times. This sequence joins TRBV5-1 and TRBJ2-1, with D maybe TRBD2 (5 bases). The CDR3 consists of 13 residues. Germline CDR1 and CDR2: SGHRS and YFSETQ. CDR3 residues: CASEGPSYNEQFF. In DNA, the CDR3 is TGCGCTAGCGAAGGGCCTTCCTACAATGAGCAGTTCTTC.

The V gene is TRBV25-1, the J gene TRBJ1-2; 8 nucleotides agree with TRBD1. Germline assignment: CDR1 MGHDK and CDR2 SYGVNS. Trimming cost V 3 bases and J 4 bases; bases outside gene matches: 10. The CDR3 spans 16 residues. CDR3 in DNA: TGTGCCAGCAGTGACAGATGGACAGGGTCATTCTATGGCTACACCTTC. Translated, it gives CASSDRWTGSFYGYTF.

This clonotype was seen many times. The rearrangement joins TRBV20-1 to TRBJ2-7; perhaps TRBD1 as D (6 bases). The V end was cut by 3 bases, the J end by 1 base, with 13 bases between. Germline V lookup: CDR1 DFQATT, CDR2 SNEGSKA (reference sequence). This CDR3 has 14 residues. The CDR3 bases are TGCAGTGCTAGGGGGGCTGGGCTGTCCTACGAGCAGTACTTC. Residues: CSARGAGLSYEQYF.

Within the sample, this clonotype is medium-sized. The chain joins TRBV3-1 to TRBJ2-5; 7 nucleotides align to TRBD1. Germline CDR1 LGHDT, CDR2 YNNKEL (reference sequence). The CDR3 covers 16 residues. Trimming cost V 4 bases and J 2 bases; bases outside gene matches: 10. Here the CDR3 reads CASSPLGRGQQETQYF. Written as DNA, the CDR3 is TGTGCCAGCAGCCCTCTCGGTAGGGGACAGCAAGAGACCCAGTACTTC.

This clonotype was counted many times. The CDR3 DNA reads TGTGCCATCAGTGTTGACAGGGTCCCGCAGTATTTT. Its translation is CAISVDRVPQYF. The V and J genes are TRBV10-3 and TRBJ2-3; 7 positions match TRBD1. The germline V gene encodes CDR1 ENHRY and CDR2 SYGVKD. V was pared by 4 bases and J by 10 bases, with 5 bases of the junction left unmatched. The CDR3 sequence is 12 residues long.

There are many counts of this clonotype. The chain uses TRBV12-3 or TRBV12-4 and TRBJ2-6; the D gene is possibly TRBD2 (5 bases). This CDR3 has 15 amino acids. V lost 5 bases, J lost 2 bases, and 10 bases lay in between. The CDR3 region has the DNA TGTGCCAGCAGTCCGGGCGGGCCTGGGGCCAACGTCCTGACTTTC. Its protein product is CASSPGGPGANVLTF.

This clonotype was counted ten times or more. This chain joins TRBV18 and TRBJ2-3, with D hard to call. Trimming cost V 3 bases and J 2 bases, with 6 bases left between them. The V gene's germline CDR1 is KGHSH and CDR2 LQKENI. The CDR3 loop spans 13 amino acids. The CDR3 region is CASSPENTDTQYF. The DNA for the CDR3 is TGTGCCAGCTCACCGGAGAACACAGATACGCAGTATTTT.

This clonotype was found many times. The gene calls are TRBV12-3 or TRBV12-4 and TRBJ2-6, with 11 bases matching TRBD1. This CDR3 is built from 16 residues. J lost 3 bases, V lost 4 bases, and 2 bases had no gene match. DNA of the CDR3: TGTGCCAGCAGTTCGGGACAGGGGGGTGGGGCCAACGTCCTGACTTTC. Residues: CASSSGQGGGANVLTF.

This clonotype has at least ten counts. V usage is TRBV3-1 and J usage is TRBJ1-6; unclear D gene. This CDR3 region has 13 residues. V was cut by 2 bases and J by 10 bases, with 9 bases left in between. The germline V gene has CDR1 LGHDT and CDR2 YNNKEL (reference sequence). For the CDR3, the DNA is TGTGCCAGCAGCCAAAGAGGTGCATCACCCCTCCACTTT. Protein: CASSQRGASPLHF.

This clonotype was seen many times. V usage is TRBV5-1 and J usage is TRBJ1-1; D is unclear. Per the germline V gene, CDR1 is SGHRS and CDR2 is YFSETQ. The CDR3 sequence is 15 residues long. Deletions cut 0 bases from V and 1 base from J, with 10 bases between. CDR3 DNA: TGCGCCAGCAGCTTGGCCCCGGGGAAGAACACTGAAGCTTTCTTT. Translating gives CASSLAPGKNTEAFF.

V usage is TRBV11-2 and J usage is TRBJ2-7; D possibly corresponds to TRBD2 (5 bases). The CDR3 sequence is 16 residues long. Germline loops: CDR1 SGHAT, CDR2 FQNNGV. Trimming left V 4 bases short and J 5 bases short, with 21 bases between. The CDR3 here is CASSYPARGPVDEQYF. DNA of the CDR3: TGTGCCAGCAGCTACCCTGCAAGAGGGCCTGTTGACGAGCAGTACTTC.